This T cell receptor beta chain was profiled in a study of CD8 T cells in ankylosing spondylitis. Quantitative 5'-RACE with molecular barcodes was used to make the TCR beta libraries. MiXCR was run by TCRdb on the 5' RACE reads, yielding one entry per CDR3 protein. The sample has some 840,000 distinct CDR3 sequences, about 11% seen once; the top ten hold 0.45% to 0.6%. V lost 9 bases, J lost 5 bases, and 8 bases stayed unmatched. The CDR3 sequence is 13 residues long. Germline values: CDR1 MNHNS, CDR2 SASEGT. As to this clonotype: The antigen remains unidentified.

Whole-study results and caveats: Past research had described some motif variants in reactive arthritis synovial fluid and blood. From matched ankylosing spondylitis synovial fluid, disease-linked clones were reportedly recovered at significantly enriched levels. Characteristic of ankylosing spondylitis blood, it appeared, was a TCR beta motif comprising about eight highly homologous variants.

The chain combines TRBV6-1 with TRBJ2-3; 7 positions agree with TRBD2. The sequence was obtained from a male donor with ankylosing spondylitis. The sequencing input was blood, either unsorted or a sorted T cell fraction (not recorded which). CDR3 sequence: CASQRGGGDTQYF. The CDR3 DNA sequence: TGTGCCAGTCAGCGGGGCGGGGGAGATACGCAGTATTTT.